The rows below give T cell receptor beta chains drawn from one sample of a study of CD8+ T cells in alopecia areata. The data were produced by immunoSEQ multiplex PCR, yet TCRdb's version contains in-frame clones alone and is incomplete. The table has 200,000 to 250,000 clones, 40% to 45% seen once; the top ten hold 2.6%. Sequencing used CD4+ T cells sorted from blood, obtained at approximately week 36, from a patient treated with tofacitinib. The receptor set was obtained from a human donor with alopecia areata. The CDR3 runs from the conserved cysteine through the conserved F or W. A D gene is named only where the DNA matches it firmly. A clone size is listed for some rows: how often the clone was seen (once, few, many), or a class if it is expanded.

CDR3aa,CDR3nt,d_gene,v_gene,abundance,j_gene
CASSFSGRALGEQYF,TGTGCCAGCAGCTTTAGCGGGAGGGCCCTGGGGGAGCAGTACTTC,TRBD2,TRBV7-2,few,TRBJ2-7
CSVEVAGWQYF,TGCAGCGTTGAAGTTGCAGGGTGGCAGTACTTC,.,TRBV29-1,.,TRBJ2-7
CATSREAFSNQPQHF,TGTGCCACCAGCAGAGAAGCGTTTAGCAATCAGCCCCAGCATTTT,.,TRBV15,many,TRBJ1-5
CASSPSAGGNQPQHF,TGTGCCAGCTCACCGTCGGCGGGGGGCAATCAGCCCCAGCATTTT,.,TRBV18,.,TRBJ1-5
CAWSGGHSADTQYF,TGTGCCTGGAGTGGGGGACATTCGGCAGATACGCAGTATTTT,.,TRBV30,.,TRBJ2-3
CASMRTGSGEAFF,TGTGCCAGCATGAGGACAGGGTCGGGTGAAGCTTTCTTT,TRBD1,TRBV7-9,few,TRBJ1-1
CASSATSGGNTGELFF,TGTGCCAGCAGCGCCACTAGCGGGGGGAACACCGGGGAGCTGTTTTTT,TRBD2,TRBV9,.,TRBJ2-2
CASSPRTSGIHNEQFF,TGTGCCAGCAGCCCTCGGACTAGCGGGATACACAATGAGCAGTTCTTC,TRBD2,TRBV7-7,.,TRBJ2-1
CASSPKGGLSYEQYF,TGCGCCAGCAGCCCGAAGGGGGGCCTTTCCTACGAGCAGTACTTC,.,TRBV5-1,few,TRBJ2-7
CASSPQGRDGEKLFF,TGCGCCAGCAGCCCCCAGGGCAGGGATGGTGAAAAACTGTTTTTT,.,TRBV4-3,.,TRBJ1-4
CASSYRREGRETQYF,TGTGCCAGCAGTTACCGGCGGGAGGGTAGGGAGACCCAGTACTTC,TRBD2,TRBV6-6,.,TRBJ2-5
CASTQSLSGNTIYF,TGTGCCAGCACACAGTCCCTCTCTGGAAACACCATATATTTT,.,TRBV6-1,many,TRBJ1-3
CASSQGPQVRREKLFF,TGCGCCAGCAGCCAAGGCCCCCAGGTCCGTAGAGAAAAACTGTTTTTT,.,TRBV4-1,.,TRBJ1-4
CASSQDRGPYNEQFF,TGCGCCAGCAGCCAGGACAGGGGACCATACAATGAGCAGTTCTTC,TRBD1,TRBV4-1,.,TRBJ2-1
CSVVFGRTGELFF,TGCAGCGTAGTCTTCGGACGGACCGGGGAGCTGTTTTTT,.,TRBV29-1,few,TRBJ2-2
CASYGGSTDTQYF,TGCGCCAGCTATGGAGGGAGCACAGATACGCAGTATTTT,.,TRBV10-2,many,TRBJ2-3
CASSGIGPKAWKTQYF,TGCGCCAGCAGCGGGATCGGACCTAAGGCGTGGAAGACCCAGTACTTC,.,TRBV5-1,few,TRBJ2-5
CATSRDLGETQYF,TGTGCCACCAGCAGAGATCTGGGAGAGACCCAGTACTTC,.,TRBV15,.,TRBJ2-5
CSVVSSSGATHEQFF,TGCAGCGTTGTGTCATCTAGCGGGGCTACACATGAGCAGTTCTTC,TRBD2,TRBV29-1,.,TRBJ2-1
CATSRDRLANEQFF,TGTGCCACCAGCAGAGACCGACTAGCAAATGAGCAGTTCTTC,TRBD2,TRBV15,.,TRBJ2-1
CASSPSEGRAEKLFF,TGTGCCAGCAGCCCGTCCGAGGGACGAGCCGAAAAACTGTTTTTT,.,TRBV7-2,.,TRBJ1-4
CASSSPRGSGTNEQFF,TGTGCCAGCTCATCCCCGCGGGGTAGCGGGACCAATGAGCAGTTCTTC,TRBD2,TRBV18,many,TRBJ2-1
CSVSGTSSYEQYF,TGCAGCGTTTCCGGGACTAGCTCCTACGAGCAGTACTTC,TRBD2,TRBV29-1,once,TRBJ2-7
CASSILGYGTDTQYF,TGTGCCAGTAGTATTCTGGGATACGGCACAGATACGCAGTATTTT,.,TRBV19,few,TRBJ2-3
CATSREIHSSYEQYF,TGTGCCACCAGCAGAGAGATTCATAGCTCCTACGAGCAGTACTTC,.,TRBV15,few,TRBJ2-7
CASSPGLAGGSIHEQYF,TGTGCCAGCAGCCCAGGACTAGCGGGAGGATCTATCCACGAGCAGTACTTC,TRBD2,TRBV11-3,once,TRBJ2-7